The 27 T cell receptor beta chains reported below all come from one sample, sequenced in a study of immune evolution from preneoplasia to lung adenocarcinoma. Measured with immunoSEQ multiplex PCR; TCRdb has only the in-frame clones, and not every one. The sample contains under 8,000 clones, roughly 83% of which appear only once. Material for sequencing was FFPE minimally invasive lung adenocarcinoma tissue. Receptors were obtained from a person aged 70 to 85 with lung adenocarcinoma.

The V gene is TRBV30, the J gene TRBJ2-7; D is unresolved. CDR1 is GTSNPN, CDR2 SVGIG, per germline (reference sequence). This CDR3 spans 10 amino acids. Trimming stripped 8 bases from V and 9 bases from J, with 14 bases between. As DNA, the CDR3 is TGTGCCCTGGGTGCCGGCGGGCAGTACTTC. This sequence encodes CALGAGGQYF.

This chain connects TRBV7-9 to TRBJ2-3, with 7 bases fitting TRBD1. The CDR3 runs 13 residues. Per the germline V gene, CDR1 is SEHNR and CDR2 is FQNEAQ (reference sequence). V shed 5 bases, J shed 1 base, and the junction held 0 bases outside the gene matches. The CDR3 spells CASSGQGTDTQYF. CDR3 nucleotides: TGTGCCAGCAGCGGACAGGGCACAGATACGCAGTATTTT. Together with reference TRBV7-9 and TRBJ2-3, the CDR3 gives the full variable domain: DTGVSQNPRHKITKRGQNVTFRCDPISEHNRLYWYRQTLGQGPEFLTYFQNEAQLEKSRLLSDRFSAERPKGSFSTLEIQRTEQGDSAMYLCASSGQGTDTQYFGPGTRLTVL.

CDR3 bases: TGTGCCAGTAGTATGGCTACTTCCAATGAGCAGTTCTTC. Translated, it gives CASSMATSNEQFF. The chain joins TRBV19 to TRBJ2-1; D remains unclear. This CDR3 is built from 13 residues. Trimming left V 3 bases short and J 6 bases short, with 9 bases between. From germline, CDR1 is LNHDA and CDR2 SQIVND (reference sequence).

V is TRBV7-2 and J is TRBJ2-5; D remains ambiguous. There are 14 residues in the CDR3. The V end lost 3 bases, the J end lost 0 bases, and 8 bases lay between the germline ends. Germline lookup yields CDR1 SGHTA and CDR2 FQGNSA. This CDR3 is CASSFSINQETQYF. CDR3 coding DNA: TGTGCCAGCAGCTTTTCTATTAACCAAGAGACCCAGTACTTC.

This chain uses TRBV20-1 with TRBJ1-1; a possible D gene is TRBD1 (5 bases). With 4 bases removed from V and 9 bases from J, the gap between germline ends came to 12 bases. Germline values: CDR1 DFQATT, CDR2 SNEGSKA (reference sequence). The CDR3 sequence is 11 residues long. The CDR3 DNA is TGCAGTGCTACGGTTGGACAACAAGCTTTCTTT. Protein sequence: CSATVGQQAFF.

This rearrangement joins TRBV11-2 to TRBJ1-6; D call uncertain. The CDR3 is 12 amino acids. Germline lookup yields CDR1 SGHAT and CDR2 FQNNGV. V was clipped by 4 bases and J by 9 bases, with 7 bases between them. CDR3 nucleotide sequence: TGTGCCAGCAGCTCTTGGGGTTCACCCCTCCACTTT. The encoded protein is CASSSWGSPLHF.

The chain is built from TRBV7-2 and TRBJ1-5; D not resolved. The CDR3 covers 13 residues. V was pared by 6 bases and J by 4 bases, with 10 bases between. Germline V gene sequence: CDR1 SGHTA, CDR2 FQGNSA. CDR3 protein: CASSSGLNQPQHF. The CDR3 nucleotides are TGTGCCAGCAGTTCAGGCCTTAATCAGCCCCAGCATTTT.

In nucleotides, the CDR3 is TGTGCCAGTAGTATCGCGGACCTGGGCACTGAAGCTTTCTTT. As protein: CASSIADLGTEAFF. The gene calls are TRBV19 and TRBJ1-1; no reliable D call. From germline, CDR1 is LNHDA and CDR2 SQIVND (reference sequence). This CDR3 comprises 14 residues. V was shortened by 3 bases and J by 4 bases, with 12 bases between the two germline ends.

The V and J genes are TRBV10-3 and TRBJ2-7; tentatively, D is TRBD1 or TRBD2 (5 bases each). V was pared by 6 bases and J by 5 bases, with 11 bases between. This CDR3 is 12 amino acids long. Germline CDR1 ENHRY, CDR2 SYGVKD. DNA for the CDR3: TGTGCCATCAGCCCCAGGGACCACGAGCAGTACTTC. Encoded protein: CAISPRDHEQYF.

The chain uses TRBV4-2 and TRBJ1-3; D gene unclear. Germline CDR1 and CDR2: LGHNA and YNFKEQ. Trimming stripped 0 bases from V and 0 bases from J, with 12 bases between. CDR3 length: 17 amino acids. CDR3 bases: TGTGCCAGCAGCCAAGATCGGAAAGGGTTCTCTGGAAACACCATATATTTT. Protein sequence: CASSQDRKGFSGNTIYF.

Only a few counts were recorded for this clone. The V and J genes are TRBV27 and TRBJ1-1; 7 nucleotides agree with TRBD1. Germline lookup yields CDR1 MNHEY and CDR2 SMNVEV (reference sequence). CDR3 size: 15 residues. V lost 6 bases and J lost 4; bases outside the gene matches: 11. The CDR3 nucleotides read TGTGCCAGCAGCTTCAATCCGACAGGGAGCACTGAAGCTTTCTTT. Its translation is CASSFNPTGSTEAFF.

The rearrangement joins TRBV7-9 to TRBJ1-2; 9 bases fit TRBD1. With V trimmed by 5 bases and J by 9 bases, 19 bases remained unmatched. CDR3 length equals 17 residues. The germline gives CDR1 SEHNR, CDR2 FQNEAQ (reference sequence). This chain's CDR3 is CASSPTGTGLVGISYTF. CDR3 in DNA: TGTGCCAGCAGCCCTACCGGGACAGGGTTGGTGGGTATCAGCTACACCTTC.

The chain recombines TRBV14 with TRBJ2-7; 9 bases map to TRBD2. Trimming at V came to 4 bases and at J to 7 bases, leaving 5 bases not matched to a gene. Germline values: CDR1 SGHDN, CDR2 FVKESK. The CDR3 has 13 amino acids. The CDR3 DNA sequence: TGTGCCAGCAGCCGAGCGGGAGGAGCTGAGCAGTACTTC. Translating gives CASSRAGGAEQYF.

A few counts support this clone. The gene calls are TRBV19 and TRBJ2-7; D remains ambiguous. Between the trimmed V and J ends, which lost 4 bases and 6 bases, there was a span of 16 bases. Germline CDR1 is LNHDA and CDR2 is SQIVND (reference sequence). The CDR3 has 14 amino acids. The CDR3 reads CASSTRAGSGEQYF. The CDR3 DNA reads TGTGCCAGTAGTACCCGGGCAGGTTCTGGCGAGCAGTACTTC.

The chain links TRBV7-2 to TRBJ2-7; 8 nucleotides match TRBD1. Unmatched junction bases numbered 3, after V lost 2 bases and J lost 3 bases. The CDR3 is made up of 14 amino acids. The germline V gene encodes CDR1 SGHTA and CDR2 FQGNSA. The CDR3 region is CASSLRTGRYEQYF. The CDR3 coding sequence is TGTGCCAGCAGCTTAAGGACAGGGCGCTACGAGCAGTACTTC.

This clone was found once. One end of the junction fails to match germline, which may point to a read error. The chain uses TRBV7-6 and TRBJ2-7, with a possible D match to TRBD1 (5 bases). The germline V gene encodes CDR1 SGHVS and CDR2 FNYEAQ. CDR3 length: 13 residues. The CDR3 here is CASNLVVGAEQYF. For the CDR3, the DNA is TGTGCCAGCAACTTAGTAGTAGGGGCCGAGCAGTACTTC. The full variable domain, its missing parts supplied by reference TRBV7-6 and TRBJ2-7, is GAGVSQSPRYKVTKRGQDVALRCDPISGHVSLYWYRQALGQGPEFLTYFNYEAQQDKSGLPNDRFSAERPEGSISTLTIQRTEQRDSAMYRCASNLVVGAEQYFGPGTRLTVT.

For this clone: Compared with germline, one end of the junction differs, possibly owing to a read error. The chain has TRBV7-6 and TRBJ2-1, with a weak D call TRBD2 (6 bases). The CDR3 is made up of 16 amino acids. Germline V CDR1 and CDR2: SGHVS, FNYEAQ. CDR3 protein: CASSPHRDSSYSEQFF. CDR3 DNA: TGTGCCAGCAGCCCCCACCGGGACTCATCTTACAGTGAGCAGTTCTTC.

This clone was seen once. The chain employs TRBV9 and TRBJ2-2; D gene unclear. The ends were cut back, 4 bases at V and 0 bases at J, with 7 bases in the middle. Per germline, CDR1 SGDLS and CDR2 YYNGEE. CDR3 length: 14 residues. The CDR3 DNA follows: TGTGCCAGCAGCCCCCGTCCGAACACCGGGGAGCTGTTTTTT. Protein: CASSPRPNTGELFF.

The genes are TRBV6-6 and TRBJ2-7, with D possibly matching TRBD2 (6 bases). V dropped 6 bases and J dropped 6 bases, with 18 bases sitting between them. The CDR3 totals 14 residues. The germline V gene has CDR1 MNHNY and CDR2 SVGAGI (reference sequence). CDR3: CASSSGTRAPEQYF. DNA of the CDR3: TGTGCCAGCAGCTCCGGGACTCGGGCTCCCGAGCAGTACTTC.

The gene calls are TRBV28 and TRBJ2-1, with TRBD1 as a possible D gene (6 bases). Trimming removed 3 bases from V and 8 bases from J, with 14 bases in between. Germline CDR1 MDHEN, CDR2 SYDVKM. This CDR3 is built from 14 residues. As DNA, the CDR3 is TGTGCCAGCAGTTTCGATCCAGGGGTGGATGAGCAGTTCTTC. It encodes CASSFDPGVDEQFF.

As concerns this clone: One junction end does not reproduce the germline sequence, and a read error may be involved. The CDR3 here is CATSGEEGARGYTF. CDR3 sequence (DNA): TGTGCCACCAGCGGAGAGGAGGGGGCGAGGGGCTACACCTTC. The chain uses TRBV15 and TRBJ1-2; 7 bases are a match to TRBD1. The CDR3 contains 14 residues. Germline values: CDR1 LNHNV, CDR2 YYDKDF (reference sequence).

The chain recombines TRBV29-1 with TRBJ2-7; TRBD2 is a possible D gene (5 bases). This CDR3 is 11 amino acids long. Trimming cost V 5 bases and J 4 bases, with 9 bases left between them. Looked up from germline, CDR1 is SQVTM and CDR2 is ANQGSEA. CDR3 amino acids: CSVRGEYEQYF. Here the CDR3 DNA reads TGCAGCGTTCGGGGAGAATACGAGCAGTACTTC.

The CDR3 coding sequence is TGTGCCAGCAGCCTCAGGGAGGGTCAGCCCCAGCATTTT. It codes for CASSLREGQPQHF. This chain joins TRBV7-2 and TRBJ1-5, with a tentative D call TRBD1 (5 bases). This CDR3 comprises 13 residues. The germline gives CDR1 SGHTA, CDR2 FQGNSA. With 5 bases removed from V and 6 bases from J, the gap between germline ends came to 11 bases.

The chain carries TRBV14 and TRBJ2-3; 10 bases align to TRBD2. The CDR3 contains 18 residues. Germline assignment: CDR1 SGHDN and CDR2 FVKESK. V was clipped by 0 bases and J by 6 bases; unmatched bases: 12. CDR3 protein: CASSQDRRLAGPMDTQYF. CDR3 nucleotides: TGTGCCAGCAGCCAAGATAGAAGACTAGCGGGCCCAATGGATACGCAGTATTTT.

This clone occurred once. The chain combines TRBV19 with TRBJ2-7; 7 nucleotides agree with TRBD1. V was pared by 2 bases and J by 2 bases, with 9 bases of the junction left unmatched. Germline V CDR1 and CDR2: LNHDA, SQIVND (reference sequence). This CDR3 is built from 16 residues. The CDR3 reads CASSITSDRPAYEQYF. The CDR3 nucleotides are TGTGCCAGTAGTATAACCTCGGACAGGCCAGCCTACGAGCAGTACTTC.

This chain uses TRBV6-5 with TRBJ2-1; TRBD2 might be the D (6 bases). The CDR3 is 12 residues long. Germline loops: CDR1 MNHEY, CDR2 SVGAGI. V dropped 6 bases and J dropped 5 bases, with 8 bases sitting between them. The CDR3 region is CASRGGNNEQFF. The CDR3 region has the DNA TGTGCCAGCAGGGGCGGGAACAATGAGCAGTTCTTC.

This clone appeared a few times. The CDR3 coding sequence is TGTGCCAGCAGCTTAGATTTGGAGGAGAATGAGCAGTTCTTC. It yields the protein CASSLDLEENEQFF. V and J are TRBV13 and TRBJ2-1, with TRBD2 as a possible D gene (5 bases). With 1 base removed from V and 7 bases from J, the gap between germline ends came to 11 bases. Germline lookup yields CDR1 PRHDT and CDR2 FYEKMQ (reference sequence). The CDR3 contains 14 residues.